This is a list of T cell receptor beta chains from one sample in a study of radiotherapy plus CTLA-4 blockade in lung cancer. Sequencing used immunoSEQ multiplex PCR; TCRdb keeps in-frame clones, though not all of them. This sample yields over 80,000 clones, of which 70% to 90% are seen a single time; around 15% belongs to the top ten. This specimen consisted of peripheral blood, obtained from a patient treated with radiotherapy plus ipilimumab. These receptors came from a human donor with non-small cell lung cancer that progressed on radiotherapy plus ipilimumab. Both conserved end residues are part of each CDR3. Each record gives: J gene, clone size, V gene, D gene, CDR3 DNA, CDR3 protein. D genes are given only for firm matches. Size is omitted from some rows. Given values are once, few, many or a class for expanded clones.

TRBJ1-1	-	TRBV7-2	-	TGTGCCAGCAGCTTGCCGCAGGGGAACACTGAAGCTTTCTTT	CASSLPQGNTEAFF
TRBJ1-1	-	TRBV11-2	-	TGTGCCAGCAGCTTAGGAGGGGGAATGGAAGCTTTCTTT	CASSLGGGMEAFF
TRBJ1-1	few	TRBV28	-	TGTGCCAGCAGAACATTAGGGCCTCCTCCCATGAACACTGAAGCTTTCTTT	CASRTLGPPPMNTEAFF
TRBJ2-1	-	TRBV19	TRBD2	TGTGCCAGTAGTATGGGACTAGCGGGCATTGAGCAGTTCTTC	CASSMGLAGIEQFF
TRBJ2-7	few	TRBV19	-	TGTGCCAGTAGTCTCGGGGTCCCCTACGAGCAGTACTTC	CASSLGVPYEQYF
TRBJ1-1	-	TRBV29-1	-	TGCAGCGTTTTCGGGACACTTAACACTGAAGCTTTCTTT	CSVFGTLNTEAFF
TRBJ2-5	-	TRBV25-1	-	TGTGCCAGCCGACAACCAGGGGCTGAGACCCAGTACTTC	CASRQPGAETQYF
TRBJ1-1	-	TRBV13	-	TGTGCCAGCAGCTTAGCCGGGAACACTGAAGCTTTCTTT	CASSLAGNTEAFF
TRBJ2-1	-	TRBV27	-	TGTGCCAGCAGTAGGGGGGCGGGCAATGAGCAGTTCTTC	CASSRGAGNEQFF
TRBJ2-2	-	TRBV6-1	-	TGTGCCAGCCGCGGGGGCGGGGGCACCGGGGAGCTGTTTTTT	CASRGGGGTGELFF
TRBJ2-1	-	TRBV2	TRBD2	TGTGCCAGCAGGAGCGGGGGGGGCGCCTACAATGAGCAGTTCTTC	CASRSGGGAYNEQFF
TRBJ2-7	-	TRBV12-5	-	TGTGCTAGTGGTTTGCCCCTCGCCGAGCAGTACTTC	CASGLPLAEQYF
TRBJ2-7	-	TRBV5-6	TRBD1	TGTGCCAGCAGCTGGACAGGGGAGTTAGGGTACGAGCAGTACTTC	CASSWTGELGYEQYF
TRBJ1-1	-	TRBV29-1	TRBD1	TGCAGCGTTGAAGGTCAGGGGGGCACTGAAGCTTTCTTT	CSVEGQGGTEAFF
TRBJ2-7	-	TRBV6-1	-	TGTGCCAGCAGTGAACAGAGCTCCTACGAGCAGTACTTC	CASSEQSSYEQYF
TRBJ2-7	-	TRBV18	TRBD1	TGTGCCAGCTCACTCACCCGGGACAGGGGGCAGTACGAGCAGTACTTC	CASSLTRDRGQYEQYF
TRBJ1-6	few	TRBV6-5	-	TGTGCCAGCAGGGATCAGGGTGGAGGTTCACCCCTCCACTTT	CASRDQGGGSPLHF
TRBJ2-5	-	TRBV6-1	-	TGTGCCAGCAGTGAAGCGGGCAGGGGAGTTACCCAGTACTTC	CASSEAGRGVTQYF
TRBJ2-6	-	TRBV11-3	-	TGTGCCAGCAGCTTAGATTTCACCTCTGGGGCCAACGTCCTGACTTTC	CASSLDFTSGANVLTF
TRBJ2-2	-	TRBV7-8	TRBD2	TGTGCCAGCAGCTCCAATGCGGGGGTTGCCACCGGGGAGCTGTTTTTT	CASSSNAGVATGELFF
TRBJ2-3	-	TRBV20-1	-	TGCAGTGCTAGCCCCACAGATACGCAGTATTTT	CSASPTDTQYF
TRBJ2-7	-	TRBV19	-	TGTGCCAGTAGTCTCAAGGGCCCCTACGAGCAGTACTTC	CASSLKGPYEQYF
TRBJ2-2	-	TRBV9	TRBD2	TGTGCCAGCAGCGTAGTGGCGGGGGGCCCCGTCCGGGAGCTGTTTTTT	CASSVVAGGPVRELFF
TRBJ1-2	-	TRBV25-1	-	TGTGCCAGCAGTGACCCCCGGTCGGGATTCTATGGCTACACCTTC	CASSDPRSGFYGYTF
TRBJ2-2	-	TRBV4-1	TRBD2	TGCGCCAGCAGCCAAGATCTCCTAGCGGGGGGAATACTGAACACCGGGGAGCTGTTTTTT	CASSQDLLAGGILNTGELFF
TRBJ1-5	once	TRBV11-2	-	TGTGCCAGCAGCTTATCTCTTTGGGGCAGCCATCGATATCAGCCCCAGCATTTT	CASSLSLWGSHRYQPQHF
TRBJ1-5	-	TRBV2	-	TGTGCCAGCAGTGGGACACAGGGTGTTCAGCCCCAGCATTTT	CASSGTQGVQPQHF
TRBJ1-1	-	TRBV2	-	TGTGCCAGCAAAGGTCCGTGGAACACTGAAGCTTTCTTT	CASKGPWNTEAFF
TRBJ2-3	-	TRBV9	-	TGTGCCAGCAGCGTAGTAGGATCTCGCACAGATACGCAGTATTTT	CASSVVGSRTDTQYF
TRBJ1-5	-	TRBV28	-	TGTGCCAGCAGTTCCCCCGACGGGACGGGGGGCCAGCCCCAGCATTTT	CASSSPDGTGGQPQHF
TRBJ2-1	-	TRBV5-1	-	TGCGCCAGCAGCTTGGGGGAGGTGAACTACAATGAGCAGTTCTTC	CASSLGEVNYNEQFF